This entry concerns a single TCR beta chain. The V gene end was trimmed by 5 bases and the J gene end by 5 bases; junction bases not matched to a gene: 2. This CDR3 contains 12 residues. Germline V gene data show CDR1 as MDHEN and CDR2 as SYDVKM. Of the isolated RNA, all was reverse transcribed, and so the sequenced material was expressed TCRB transcripts. TCRdb keeps only in-frame clones here, not all; method: immunoSEQ multiplex PCR. The table records 120,000 to 150,000 clones, about 7% of them present only once. This entry belongs to a study of beta chain features in type 1 diabetes. This clonotype originated in a woman in her twenties or thirties in good health. The sequenced material came from central memory CD4+ T cells from blood. The J gene is TRBJ1-1, the V gene TRBV28; TRBD1 aligns across 7 bases. In DNA form, the CDR3 reads TGTGCCAGCAGTACGACAGGGACTGAAGCTTTCTTT. Translating it yields CASSTTGTEAFF.